The rows below give T cell receptor beta chains drawn from one sample of a study of T cells after yellow fever vaccination. TCRdb reprocessed the 5' RACE reads via MiXCR and lists one record per CDR3 protein. The repertoire holds under 250,000 distinct CDR3 sequences, with 6.9% as singletons. The source material was CD4+ T cells sorted from PBMCs, sampled 15 days after the yellow fever booster vaccination. Source of these receptors: a man aged 30 to 39 who received the YFV17D yellow fever vaccine. CDR3s include the opening cysteine and the closing phenylalanine or tryptophan. The D gene is left open where the match is weak. Only some rows state a clone size, as once, few, many or a class for expanded clones.

>.|15|TRBV5-4|TRBJ2-5|TRBD2
TGTGCCAGCAGCCCCCGTGGGGGGGAGGTAGAGACCCAGTACTTC
CASSPRGGEVETQYF
>.|13|TRBV18|TRBJ1-4|TRBD1
TGTGCCAGCTCACCACCCGGGACAGGGAAACTGTTTTTT
CASSPPGTGKLFF
>many|15|TRBV6-1|TRBJ2-3|TRBD2
TGTGCCAGCAGTCCCCTAGCGGTTAGCACAGATACGCAGTATTTT
CASSPLAVSTDTQYF
>.|12|TRBV3-1|TRBJ2-1|.
TGTGCCAGCAGCCAATTCCAGGGTGGGCAGTTCTTC
CASSQFQGGQFF
>few|18|TRBV11-2|TRBJ1-3|TRBD1
TGTGCCAGCAGCTTAGTCTACACAGGGGACTTCTCTGGAAACACCATATATTTT
CASSLVYTGDFSGNTIYF
>few|17|TRBV4-2|TRBJ2-3|.
TGTGCCAGCAGCCCGGGGCCGGGTCGCCAAAACACAGATACGCAGTATTTT
CASSPGPGRQNTDTQYF
>many|13|TRBV18|TRBJ2-5|TRBD1
TGTGCCAGCTCATCGACAGGGACAGAGACCCAGTACTTC
CASSSTGTETQYF
>.|15|TRBV20-1|TRBJ1-5|.
TGCAGTGCTCCCGCAAGGGATAATGGCAATCAGCCCCAGCATTTT
CSAPARDNGNQPQHF
>few|16|TRBV12-3/TRBV12-4|TRBJ2-1|.
TGTGCCAGCAGGCAACGCCGCGGCGGGTCCTACAATGAGCAGTTCTTC
CASRQRRGGSYNEQFF
>many|13|TRBV7-2|TRBJ2-5|.
TGTGCCAGCAGCTTACAACCTGAAGAGACCCAGTACTTC
CASSLQPEETQYF
>few|15|TRBV7-2|TRBJ2-3|.
TGTGCCAGCAGCTTAAGTAGAGGGCCGGGACGTACGCAGTATTTT
CASSLSRGPGRTQYF
>many|17|TRBV12-3/TRBV12-4|TRBJ2-5|TRBD2
TGTGCCAGCAGTTTACAGGCTAGCGGACGAGGCGTGGAGACCCAGTACTTC
CASSLQASGRGVETQYF
>few|16|TRBV9|TRBJ2-1|.
TGTGCCAGCAGCGTAGATCCAGCGGGCGCCTACAATGAGCAGTTCTTC
CASSVDPAGAYNEQFF
>few|13|TRBV18|TRBJ2-3|.
TGTGCCAGCTCACAGGATTCCACAGATACGCAGTATTTT
CASSQDSTDTQYF
>many|14|TRBV11-2|TRBJ2-5|TRBD2
TGTGCCAGCAGCTCTCTTAGGGGAGGGGAGACCCAGTACTTC
CASSSLRGGETQYF
>many|16|TRBV5-1|TRBJ2-1|TRBD2
TGCGCCAGCAGCGTTGGGGGACTAGTCTCCAGCAATGAGCAGTTCTTC
CASSVGGLVSSNEQFF
>.|15|TRBV20-1|TRBJ2-1|TRBD2
TGCAGTGCTAGAGATGCGGGAGCGGGTTACAATGAGCAGTTCTTC
CSARDAGAGYNEQFF
>few|15|TRBV7-3|TRBJ1-3|.
TGTGCCAGCAGCCCTTTGGGGGGCTCTGGAAACACCATATATTTT
CASSPLGGSGNTIYF
>.|16|TRBV9|TRBJ2-7|TRBD2
TGTGCCAGCAGCGTAGCTTCGGTGAGCGGGAACTACGAGCAGTACTTC
CASSVASVSGNYEQYF
>few|14|TRBV28|TRBJ2-7|.
TGTGCCAGCAGTTTAATCCACGTTTCCTACGAGCAGTACTTC
CASSLIHVSYEQYF
>many|12|TRBV5-1|TRBJ2-7|.
TGCGCCAGCAGGCGAGATTCCTACGAGCAGTACTTC
CASRRDSYEQYF
>.|15|TRBV7-2|TRBJ2-7|.
TGTGCCAGCAGCAAGCCGGGACCGCAATCCTACGAGCAGTACTTC
CASSKPGPQSYEQYF
>.|15|TRBV29-1|TRBJ2-1|.
TGCAGCGTTGAAGAAGGTTTCGGGAAGGACAATGAGCAGTTCTTC
CSVEEGFGKDNEQFF